The sequence of this T cell receptor (beta chain) was determined in a study of blood T cell repertoires in COVID-19. Overall study context: PBMCs, B-cell-depleted T cells, or T cells provided the cDNA or gDNA that made up the material.

In its sample, this clone was seen once. Original processing notes: Estimated nucleated cell counts came from reference gene primer amplification. The data were produced by immunoSEQ multiplex PCR, yet TCRdb's version contains in-frame clones alone and is incomplete. That table supplies the V and J calls and clone size; D and trimming were determined from the DNA. The sample has about 250,000 clones; approximately 86% are singletons. Looked up from germline, CDR1 is SQVTM and CDR2 is ANQGSEA. The CDR3 is 13 amino acids. V shed 6 bases, J shed 1 base, and the junction held 3 bases outside the gene matches.

Sequencing was done on a sample of peripheral blood. The gene calls are TRBV29-1 and TRBJ2-7; 10 nucleotides line up with TRBD1. The TCR was taken from a woman in her sixties or seventies who had recovered from COVID-19. CDR3 residues: CSVGTGVSYEQYF. The CDR3 coding sequence is TGCAGCGTAGGGACAGGGGTGTCCTACGAGCAGTACTTC.